This TCR beta chain was recovered during a study of blood T cell repertoires in COVID-19. For the study at large: From T cells, B-cell-depleted T cells, or PBMCs came the material, which was cDNA or gDNA.

Germline V gene sequence: CDR1 MDHEN, CDR2 SYDVKM. J lost 10 bases, V lost 5 bases, and 11 bases had no gene match. There are 15 residues in the CDR3. Assay used: immunoSEQ multiplex PCR; TCRdb lists only in-frame clones, some missing. The profile shows 150,000 to 200,000 clones, 75% to 85% of them singletons. Recovery among Cohort 3 donors was established by two negative PCRs, clearance, or symptom resolution. Sequenced sample: PBMCs or T cells enriched from blood (not recorded which). This clonotype originated in a man aged 45-65 years who had recovered from COVID-19. This chain joins TRBV28 and TRBJ1-6; 7 bases match TRBD1. The CDR3: CASSDLDRVGSPLHF. The CDR3 DNA is TGTGCCAGCAGTGACCTCGACAGGGTCGGCTCACCCCTCCACTTT.